The 10 T cell receptor beta chains below were found in one sample sequenced in a study of T cell repertoires in cytomegalovirus infection (dated by TCRdb to 2018 to 2020). Taken with the paper, the label for treatment or condition translates to: in vitro stimulation with specific CMV peptide epitopes to enrich CMV-specific T cells. The antigens of these receptors remain unknown. Sequencing relied on an Illumina HiSeq 1500. TCRdb cleaned the public reads at Q25 with fastp, built clones with MiXCR and kept in-frame beta chains. Rows are combined by CDR3 protein, so each entry shows the most common genes and DNA. The sample profile shows roughly 100,000 distinct CDR3 sequences; around 40% of them were found once. The ten most abundant clones make up approximately 69% of the sample. This sample comprised CD8+ T cells from cultured PBMCs, obtained from culture after CMV antigen stimulation. The receptors come from a human donor in good health (CMV status not recorded). Some clones in this sample may be carry-over from other donors' samples.

This clonotype was seen a single time. The chain uses TRBV12-3 or TRBV12-4 and TRBJ2-2, with 7 bases lining up with TRBD2. V lost 7 bases to trimming and J lost 0 bases; unmatched junction nucleotides: 8. The CDR3 is 16 residues long. In nucleotides, the CDR3 is TGTGCCAGCACCCCGCGGGGGACTGCGAACACCGGGGAGCTGTTTTTT. The encoded protein is CASTPRGTANTGELFF.

The chain recombines TRBV6-1 with TRBJ1-1; the D is unclear. CDR1 is MNHNS and CDR2 is SASEGT in the germline V gene. Trimming took off 9 bases at V and 4 bases at J, with 12 bases between the two ends. This CDR3 is built from 12 residues. CDR3 DNA sequence: TGTGCCAGTACTCTCGTGATCACTGAAGCTTTCTTT. This sequence encodes CASTLVITEAFF.

The chain is built from TRBV12-3 or TRBV12-4 and TRBJ2-7; D is ambiguous. Deletions cut 3 bases from V and 2 bases from J, with 5 bases between. The CDR3 spans 12 residues. DNA for the CDR3: TGTGCCAGCAGTTTCGCGCCCTACGAGCAGTACTTC. This gives the protein CASSFAPYEQYF.

The chain uses TRBV12-3 or TRBV12-4 and TRBJ1-2; a weak D match, TRBD1 (6 bases). CDR3 size: 15 residues. V was cut by 7 bases and J by 8 bases, with 23 bases left in between. The CDR3 DNA follows: TGTGCCAGCAAGAATACTCGACAGGTATTGGGAGGCTACACCTTC. Residues: CASKNTRQVLGGYTF.

The chain is built from TRBV3-1 and TRBJ1-2; D not certain. V lost 0 bases and J lost 8, with 13 bases in between. The CDR3 runs 14 residues. Germline V gene data show CDR1 as LGHDT and CDR2 as YNNKEL (reference sequence). The CDR3 loop is CASSQDLPSAGYTF. Here the CDR3 DNA reads TGTGCCAGCAGCCAAGATCTCCCTTCGGCGGGCTACACCTTC.

The V gene is TRBV10-3, the J gene TRBJ2-7; 11 bases agree with TRBD1. The CDR3 is 15 amino acids. Trimming cost V 5 bases and J 3 bases; bases outside gene matches: 6. Germline V CDR1 and CDR2: ENHRY, SYGVKD. CDR3 in DNA: TGTGCCATCAGTCTGGACAGGGGGCTTCTCTACGAGCAGTACTTC. Translating gives CAISLDRGLLYEQYF.

The chain recombines TRBV27 with TRBJ1-5; perhaps TRBD1 as D (5 bases). V dropped 5 bases and J dropped 1 base, with 12 bases sitting between them. This CDR3 is 15 amino acids long. The germline gives CDR1 MNHEY, CDR2 SMNVEV (reference sequence). The chain's CDR3 is CASSASDSSNQPQHF. The CDR3 DNA is TGTGCCAGCAGTGCCTCCGACAGCAGCAATCAGCCCCAGCATTTT.

The rearrangement uses TRBV20-1 and TRBJ2-1, with 7 bases identical to TRBD1. Germline V gene sequence: CDR1 DFQATT, CDR2 SNEGSKA (reference sequence). The CDR3 runs 17 residues. V dropped 0 bases and J dropped 5; count of bases not matched to a gene: 13. As DNA, the CDR3 is TGCAGTGCTAGAGACGAAGGCCGACAGGGCCTGGACAATGAGCAGTTCTTC. It yields the protein CSARDEGRQGLDNEQFF.

This clonotype was observed at least ten times. The V call is TRBV19, the J call TRBJ2-1; D uncertain. This CDR3 spans 15 amino acids. CDR1 and CDR2 from the germline V gene are LNHDA and SQIVND (reference sequence). Trimming shortened V by 5 bases and J by 2 bases, and 13 bases separated the two germline ends. The CDR3 DNA reads as TGTGCCAGTAGTGGAAGCTCCTCAACCTACAATGAGCAGTTCTTC. As protein: CASSGSSSTYNEQFF.

The sample holds a few counts of this clonotype. CDR3 residues: CASSSFSGGSIYEQYF. CDR3 bases: TGTGCCAGCAGCTCCTTCAGCGGGGGGTCCATCTACGAGCAGTACTTC. The chain employs TRBV7-8 and TRBJ2-7; TRBD2 matches at 9 bases. This CDR3 is 16 amino acids long. Germline CDR1 reads SGHVS; CDR2 reads FQNEAQ. V dropped 4 bases and J dropped 3; count of bases not matched to a gene: 10.